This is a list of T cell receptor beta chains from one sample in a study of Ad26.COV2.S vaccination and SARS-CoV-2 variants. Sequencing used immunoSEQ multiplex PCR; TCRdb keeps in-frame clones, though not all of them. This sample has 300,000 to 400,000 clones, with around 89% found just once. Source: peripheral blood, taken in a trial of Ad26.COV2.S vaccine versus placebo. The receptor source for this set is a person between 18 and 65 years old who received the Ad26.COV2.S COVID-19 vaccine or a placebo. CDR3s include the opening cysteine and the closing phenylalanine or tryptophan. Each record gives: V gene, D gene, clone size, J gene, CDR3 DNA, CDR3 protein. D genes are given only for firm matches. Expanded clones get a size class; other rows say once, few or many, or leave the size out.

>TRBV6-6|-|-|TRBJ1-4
TGTGCCAGCAGCCGATCCGGTTTGGGGATGAATGAAAAACTGTTTTTT
CASSRSGLGMNEKLFF
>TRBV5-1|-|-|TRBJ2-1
TGCGCCAGCAGCTTTGGCAGGGGTTACAATGAGCAGTTCTTC
CASSFGRGYNEQFF
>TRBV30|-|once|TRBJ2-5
TGTGCCTGGGGGATAGGCCGGGGGAACCAAGAGACCCAGTACTTC
CAWGIGRGNQETQYF
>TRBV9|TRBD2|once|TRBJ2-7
TGTGCCAGCAGCGTAGCTAGCGGGGGCTCTGGAGAGCAGTACTTC
CASSVASGGSGEQYF
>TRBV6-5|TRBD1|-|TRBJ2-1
TGTGCCAGCAGTTACGGAGGGACAGGGAGTTACAATGAGCAGTTCTTC
CASSYGGTGSYNEQFF
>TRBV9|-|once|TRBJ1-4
TGTGCCAGCAGCGTCCAAGCAACTAATGAAAAACTGTTTTTT
CASSVQATNEKLFF
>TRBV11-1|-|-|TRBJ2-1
TGTGCCAGCAGCGCACGTGGCCCAAACAATGAGCAGTTCTTC
CASSARGPNNEQFF
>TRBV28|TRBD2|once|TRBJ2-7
TGTGCCAGCAGTCCCTTTAGCGGGGGGGCCTACGAGCAGTACTTC
CASSPFSGGAYEQYF
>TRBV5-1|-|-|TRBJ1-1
TGCGCCAGCAGCTTGGGGTCAGCTCGAGGGAACACTGAAGCTTTCTTT
CASSLGSARGNTEAFF
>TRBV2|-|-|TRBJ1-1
TGTGCCAGCAGTGAACACAGGGTGGACACTGAAGCTTTCTTT
CASSEHRVDTEAFF
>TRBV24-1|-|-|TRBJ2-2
TGTGCCACCAGTGACCCTGACAGCACCGGGGAGCTGTTTTTT
CATSDPDSTGELFF
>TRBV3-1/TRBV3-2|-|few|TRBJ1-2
TGTGCCAGCAGCCAAGAGGAGACAGGAAGCTATGGCTACACCTTC
CASSQEETGSYGYTF
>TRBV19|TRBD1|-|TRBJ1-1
TGTGCCAGTAGTACTGGGACAGGGGATCACACTGAAGCTTTCTTT
CASSTGTGDHTEAFF
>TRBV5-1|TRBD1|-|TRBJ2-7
TGCGCCAGCAGCGTACCCGGGACAGGGGCAAACGAGCAGTACTTC
CASSVPGTGANEQYF
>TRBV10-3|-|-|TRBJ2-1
TGTGCCATCAGTGAGGGGAGGACCGCCTACAATGAGCAGTTCTTC
CAISEGRTAYNEQFF
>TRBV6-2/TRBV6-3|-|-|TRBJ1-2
TGTGCCAGCAGTTACCTCGGGCAACCGGGATTCAACTATGGCTACACCTTC
CASSYLGQPGFNYGYTF
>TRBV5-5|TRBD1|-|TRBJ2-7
TGTGCCAGCAGGCCCCGGGACAGGCAACCCTCCTACGAGCAGTACTTC
CASRPRDRQPSYEQYF
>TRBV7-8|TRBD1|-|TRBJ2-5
TGTGCCAGCAGCGGGCCCGGGACAGGGGAAGAGACCCAGTACTTC
CASSGPGTGEETQYF
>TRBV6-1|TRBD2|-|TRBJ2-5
TGTGCCAGCAGCCCGGGACTAGCGGGCGAGACCCAGTACTTC
CASSPGLAGETQYF
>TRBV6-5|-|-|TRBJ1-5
TGTGCCAGCAGGGTGGTGGGGCTAGGGATTCAGCCCCAGCATTTT
CASRVVGLGIQPQHF
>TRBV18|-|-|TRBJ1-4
TGTGCCAGCTCACCACTCAGGGTTGAAAAACTGTTTTTT
CASSPLRVEKLFF
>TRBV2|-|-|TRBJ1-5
TGTGCCAGCGCCGGGAACAGCAACAATCAGCCCCAGCATTTT
CASAGNSNNQPQHF
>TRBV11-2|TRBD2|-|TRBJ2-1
TGTGCCAGCAGCTGGACCGGGACTACTCAGTTCTTC
CASSWTGTTQFF
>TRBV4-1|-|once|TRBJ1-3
TGCGCCAGCAGCCAAGTTTTCAGCTCTGGAAACACCATATATTTT
CASSQVFSSGNTIYF